A selection of T cell receptor beta chains follows, all from one sample in a study of T-cell reconstitution after alpha-beta-depleted transplantation in children. TCRdb re-called the PCR reads with MiXCR, one entry per CDR3 protein. The table records more than 400,000 distinct CDR3 sequences, about an eighth of them present only once. The source material was PBMCs, mostly from graft donor cells, sampled 180 days after TCRalphabeta/CD19-depleted stem cell transplant. Every receptor here comes from a female patient between 2 and 15 years old who had a stem cell transplant for aplastic anemia, so the T cells may come from the graft donor. Each CDR3 is given with its conserved first and last residue. The D gene is left open where the match is weak. Not every row has a clone size; where given, it reads once, few, many or a size class.

few	TRBV28	.	TRBJ2-7	CASRYVGLASSYEQYF	TGTGCCAGCCGTTACGTGGGGCTAGCGAGCTCCTACGAGCAGTACTTC
.	TRBV19	.	TRBJ2-2	CASRKGNTGELFF	TGTGCCAGTAGGAAGGGTAACACCGGGGAGCTGTTTTTT
many	TRBV5-1	.	TRBJ2-1	CASSLTRATNEQFF	TGCGCCAGCAGCTTAACCAGGGCTACCAATGAGCAGTTCTTC
many	TRBV5-1	TRBD2	TRBJ2-3	CASSFGLAGGPGDTQYF	TGCGCCAGCAGCTTCGGACTAGCGGGAGGGCCCGGAGATACGCAGTATTTT
.	TRBV5-1	TRBD2	TRBJ2-3	CASSYTTSDGTDTQYF	TGCGCCAGCAGCTATACCACTAGCGACGGCACAGATACGCAGTATTTT
.	TRBV12-5	.	TRBJ2-5	CASGLGPRETQYF	TGTGCTAGTGGTTTGGGTCCGAGAGAGACCCAGTACTTC
few	TRBV7-2	TRBD1	TRBJ1-5	CASSSRGYSNQPQHF	TGTGCCAGCAGTAGCAGGGGGTATAGCAATCAGCCCCAGCATTTT
.	TRBV12-3/TRBV12-4	.	TRBJ2-7	CASSFAGLYEQYF	TGTGCCAGCAGTTTCGCAGGGTTGTACGAGCAGTACTTC
.	TRBV7-2	.	TRBJ2-2	CASSSGPNTLAGELFF	TGTGCCAGCAGCTCGGGACCCAACACATTAGCCGGGGAGCTGTTTTTT
many	TRBV5-1	.	TRBJ2-1	CASSLGTTYNEQFF	TGCGCCAGCAGCTTGGGGACTACCTACAATGAGCAGTTCTTC
.	TRBV4-1	.	TRBJ1-1	CASSQDGEFAFF	TGCGCCAGCAGCCAAGATGGGGAGTTCGCTTTCTTT
.	TRBV27	.	TRBJ2-7	CASSIKPTGSYEQYF	TGTGCCAGCAGCATAAAGCCGACTGGGTCCTACGAGCAGTACTTC
.	TRBV20-1	TRBD2	TRBJ2-1	CSARGLAGSFNEQFF	TGCAGTGCTAGGGGTCTAGCGGGCTCCTTTAATGAGCAGTTCTTC
few	TRBV5-5	TRBD2	TRBJ2-5	CASSRETSGRVPQYF	TGTGCCAGCAGCCGCGAGACTAGCGGGAGGGTACCCCAGTACTTC
.	TRBV14	.	TRBJ2-1	CASSQEPGTSYNEQFF	TGTGCCAGCAGCCAAGAACCCGGGACCTCCTACAATGAGCAGTTCTTC